These 15 T cell receptor beta chains originate from one sample sequenced in a study of T cell repertoires in cytomegalovirus infection (dated 2019 in TCRdb). Instrument on record: Illumina HiSeq 1500. TCRdb took the public reads, trimmed them with fastp at Q25, ran MiXCR for clone calling and kept in-frame beta chains. Rows merge per CDR3 protein into single entries with the most common DNA and genes. This sample gives around 570,000 distinct CDR3 sequences in total; almost 40% of them show up just once. Roughly 50% of the sample comes from the top ten. This specimen's treatment or condition label, interpreted: in vitro stimulation with specific CMV peptide epitopes to enrich CMV-specific T cells. No antigen has been assigned to these receptors. The sequencing here drew on cultured PBMCs, taken from culture after CMV antigen stimulation. These receptor sequences come from a human donor in good health (CMV status not recorded). Some clones in this sample may be carry-over from other donors' samples.

The chain uses TRBV6-1 and TRBJ2-7; D remains ambiguous. The CDR3 length is 14 residues. Germline loops: CDR1 MNHNS, CDR2 SASEGT. V was clipped by 5 bases and J by 3 bases, with 14 bases between them. CDR3: CASSNTGGHYEQYF. The CDR3, as DNA: TGTGCCAGCAGTAACACCGGCGGCCACTACGAGCAGTACTTC.

The chain is built from TRBV3-1 and TRBJ1-4; D uncertain. CDR3 size: 12 residues. Trimming removed 4 bases from V and 8 bases from J, with 8 bases in between. Germline V gene lookup returns CDR1 LGHDT and CDR2 YNNKEL (reference sequence). CDR3 region: CASSPAIEKLFF. Here the CDR3 DNA reads TGTGCCAGCAGCCCCGCTATCGAAAAACTGTTTTTT.

This sequence joins TRBV7-9 and TRBJ2-1, with D possibly matching TRBD1 (6 bases). The CDR3 runs 12 residues. Trimming pared 2 bases from V and 15 bases from J, leaving 14 bases between. CDR1 SEHNR and CDR2 FQNEAQ come from the germline V gene (reference sequence). CDR3 loop: CASSLRDTLLFF. The CDR3 region has the DNA TGTGCCAGCAGCTTAAGGGACACTTTGCTGTTCTTC.

The rearrangement links TRBV12-3 or TRBV12-4 to TRBJ2-7, with 12 bases identical to TRBD2. Trimming took 7 bases from V and 7 from J; bases not matched to a gene: 8. This CDR3 has 14 amino acids. CDR3 sequence: CASTPLAGGSEQYF. For the CDR3, the DNA is TGTGCCAGCACTCCACTAGCGGGAGGTTCTGAGCAGTACTTC.

This clonotype was seen more than once but under ten times. V gene TRBV20-1 combines with J gene TRBJ1-5; D remains ambiguous. The germline CDR1 and CDR2 sequences are DFQATT and SNEGSKA (reference sequence). Deletions cut 3 bases from V and 4 bases from J, with 7 bases between. The CDR3 totals 12 residues. CDR3 DNA sequence: TGCAGTGCTAGTAAGGGAAATCAGCCCCAGCATTTT. It specifies CSASKGNQPQHF.

The chain employs TRBV11-2 and TRBJ2-7; D possibly corresponds to TRBD2 (7 bases). The CDR3 contains 16 residues. CDR1 and CDR2 from the germline V gene are SGHAT and FQNNGV. V lost 5 bases and J lost 4, with 21 bases in between. This CDR3 reads CASSPQEGGQGYEQYF. Here the CDR3 DNA reads TGTGCCAGCAGCCCCCAGGAGGGGGGGCAGGGGTACGAGCAGTACTTC.

The V call is TRBV7-6, the J call TRBJ1-2; D unclear. Trimming left V 4 bases short and J 0 bases short, with 6 bases between. Looked up from germline, CDR1 is SGHVS and CDR2 is FNYEAQ. This CDR3 spans 13 amino acids. The CDR3 spells CASSSQANYGYTF. The CDR3 bases are TGTGCCAGCAGCTCCCAGGCTAACTATGGCTACACCTTC.

This clonotype was detected only a few times. The rearrangement links TRBV28 to TRBJ2-2; D gene ambiguous. Trimming took off 4 bases at V and 3 bases at J, with 27 bases between the two ends. Germline CDR1 MDHEN, CDR2 SYDVKM. CDR3 length equals 20 residues. As DNA, the CDR3 is TGTGCCAGCAGTTCAAACACTTTCACAGAACTAAACCCACACACCGGGGAGCTGTTTTTT. This encodes CASSSNTFTELNPHTGELFF.

The V call is TRBV24-1, the J call TRBJ2-3; perhaps TRBD2 as D (5 bases). V was clipped by 3 bases and J by 6 bases, with 9 bases between them. The CDR3 loop spans 13 amino acids. CDR1 is KGHDR and CDR2 is SFDVKD in the germline V gene. The CDR3, as DNA: TGTGCCACCAGTGATCCTAGCCGGGATACGCAGTATTTT. This translates into CATSDPSRDTQYF.

The rearrangement links TRBV7-9 to TRBJ1-4; unclear D gene. The CDR3 runs to 13 residues. The V and J ends lost 2 bases and 5 bases respectively, with 6 bases between them. Germline-derived CDR1 and CDR2 are SEHNR and FQNEAQ (reference sequence). The CDR3 sequence: CASSLISNEKLFF. CDR3 in DNA: TGTGCCAGCAGCTTAATTTCCAATGAAAAACTGTTTTTT.

J is TRBJ2-3 and V is TRBV7-8; TRBD2 agrees at 8 bases. Germline trimming cut 5 bases from V and 4 bases from J; bases unmatched to any gene: 8. Germline V lookup: CDR1 SGHVS, CDR2 FQNEAQ. CDR3 length: 15 amino acids. CDR3 bases: TGTGCCAGCAGCCCGCGGGGGGACCGCGCAGATACGCAGTATTTT. Protein sequence: CASSPRGDRADTQYF.

This clonotype has just a few counts. V is TRBV20-1 and J is TRBJ2-7; 16 positions match TRBD2. The CDR3 is 17 amino acids. The ends lost 3 bases at V and 4 bases at J; junction bases unmatched: 9. Germline CDR1 DFQATT, CDR2 SNEGSKA (reference sequence). This chain's CDR3 is CSARATGTSGRGYEQYF. Written as DNA, the CDR3 is TGCAGTGCTAGGGCGACCGGGACTAGCGGGAGGGGGTACGAGCAGTACTTC.

This chain connects TRBV7-8 to TRBJ1-5; TRBD1 agrees at 8 bases. The V gene's germline CDR1 is SGHVS and CDR2 FQNEAQ. V lost 4 bases and J lost 5; bases outside the gene matches: 4. The CDR3 contains 14 residues. The CDR3 DNA reads TGTGCCAGCAGCTACCGGGACAGGCATCAGCCCCAGCATTTT. It specifies CASSYRDRHQPQHF.

The V gene is TRBV10-3, the J gene TRBJ2-5; TRBD2 agrees at 10 bases. CDR3 length: 12 amino acids. V trimming: 11 bases; J trimming: 5 bases; junction bases outside the gene matches: 5. Germline CDR1 and CDR2: ENHRY and SYGVKD. CDR3 protein: CAGSGGDETQYF. CDR3 DNA sequence: TGTGCCGGGAGCGGGGGGGATGAGACCCAGTACTTC.

A word on this clonotype: The conserved final phenylalanine or tryptophan is absent from the CDR3, which likely points to a read error. The rearrangement joins TRBV7-2 to TRBJ2-7, with 10 bases fitting TRBD2. Trimming took 5 bases from V and 3 from J; bases not matched to a gene: 7. Germline CDR1 is SGHTA and CDR2 is FQGNSA. The CDR3 totals 15 residues. The CDR3 spells CASSRTSGTLYEQYL. The CDR3 DNA is TGTGCCAGCAGCCGTACTAGCGGGACCCTCTACGAGCAGTACTTA.